This T cell receptor beta chain is drawn from a study of OX40 agonist ivuxolimab in advanced cancers. Looking at the study overall: Three dose-escalation patients had partial responses: one with hepatocellular carcinoma and two with cutaneous melanoma. Study-wide results and caveats: People who partly responded at 0.1-3.0 mg/kg had some of the least clonal expansion seen.

Details on this clone: Its target is unknown.

This CDR3 is built from 15 residues. Germline CDR1 is MRHNA and CDR2 is SNTAGT. V shed 3 bases and J shed 7 bases, with 19 bases lying between them. Baseline was the first blood sampling point, followed by cycle 4 day 1 and cycle 7 day 1. This table comes from immunoSEQ multiplex PCR, and its TCRdb copy is limited to in-frame clones, with some not included. Of over 50,000 clones listed, roughly 90% are singletons. The source material was CD4+ or CD8+ T cells sorted from blood, sampled in a trial of the OX40 agonist ivuxolimab. The chain is built from TRBV6-4 and TRBJ2-7; D may be TRBD2 (5 bases). The clonotype was recovered from an adult with an advanced solid tumor such as melanoma, head and neck, liver or kidney cancer. Here the CDR3 DNA reads TGTGCCAGCAGTGAGGGTCTGGGTGATAGGACTGAGCAGTACTTC. Translating gives CASSEGLGDRTEQYF.